This TCR beta chain was captured in a study of T cells in women clearing cervical HPV infection. Whole-study results and caveats: Cases carried less TRBV6-7 than controls: approximately 0.1% versus 0.16%.

Repertoires were generated with immunoSEQ multiplex PCR, while TCRdb's copy carries only in-frame clones and drops some. The sample spans some 30,000 clones; the ten largest clones claim 15% to 20%. To note about this clone: Its antigen is unknown. With the read ending 3 residues before the CDR3 end, the germline J gene is used to fill in that end.

This CDR3 is 12 amino acids long. Germline V gene lookup returns CDR1 SEHNR and CDR2 FQNEAQ (reference sequence). The sequenced material came from blood buffy coat. V gene TRBV7-9 combines with J gene TRBJ1-2, with 8 bases aligning to TRBD1. The receptor was derived from a woman between 18 and 70 years old with a cervical HPV16 infection that either progressed to CIN3+ or cleared (not recorded which). CDR3 DNA, as far as it was read: TGTGCCAGCAGCTTCGCAGGGGGCGGC. Its protein is CASSFAGGG. The full CDR3 protein is CASSFAGGGYTF.